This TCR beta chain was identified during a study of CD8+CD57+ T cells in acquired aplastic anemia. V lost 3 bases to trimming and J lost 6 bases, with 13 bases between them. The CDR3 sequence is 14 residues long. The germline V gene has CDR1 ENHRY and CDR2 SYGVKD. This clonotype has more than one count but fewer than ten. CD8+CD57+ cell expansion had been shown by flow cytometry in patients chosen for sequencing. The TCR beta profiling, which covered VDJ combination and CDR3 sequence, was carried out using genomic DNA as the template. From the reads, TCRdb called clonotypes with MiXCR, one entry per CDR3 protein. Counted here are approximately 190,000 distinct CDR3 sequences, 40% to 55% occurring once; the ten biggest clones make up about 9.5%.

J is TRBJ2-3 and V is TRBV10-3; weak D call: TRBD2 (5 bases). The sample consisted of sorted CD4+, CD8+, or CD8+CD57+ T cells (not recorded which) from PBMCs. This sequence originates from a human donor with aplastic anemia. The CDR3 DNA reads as TGTGCCATCAGTGACCCTAGCAAAACCGATACGCAGTATTTT. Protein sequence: CAISDPSKTDTQYF.